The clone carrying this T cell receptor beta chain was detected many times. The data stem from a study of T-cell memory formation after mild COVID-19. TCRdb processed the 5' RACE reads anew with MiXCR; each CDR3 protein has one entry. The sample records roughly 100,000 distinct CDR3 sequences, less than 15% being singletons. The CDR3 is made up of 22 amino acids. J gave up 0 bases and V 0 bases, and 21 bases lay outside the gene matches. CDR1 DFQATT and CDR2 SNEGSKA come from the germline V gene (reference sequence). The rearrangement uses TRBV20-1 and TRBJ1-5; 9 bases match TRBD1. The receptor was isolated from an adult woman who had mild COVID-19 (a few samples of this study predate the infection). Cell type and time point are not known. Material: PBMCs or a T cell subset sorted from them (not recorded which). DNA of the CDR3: TGCAGTGCTAGAGATGACCGGGACAGGGAAAGGGGTATTGGATATAGCAATCAGCCCCAGCATTTT. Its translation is CSARDDRDRERGIGYSNQPQHF.